These 11 T cell receptor beta chains share one sample of origin, sequenced in a study of cytomegalovirus exposure and HLA in healthy donors. PCR amplification relied on 60 Vbeta primers (plus 13 Jbeta primers). Assay: immunoSEQ multiplex PCR; the TCRdb copy retains only in-frame clones and omits some. Of about 150,000 clones detected, approximately 84% appear once; the ten largest clones hold 6.3%. The sequencing sample was made of PBMCs. The receptors here all came from a male donor in good health and CMV-seropositive.

The V and J genes are TRBV6-4 and TRBJ2-7; no clear D. Germline V gene sequence: CDR1 MRHNA, CDR2 SNTAGT. The CDR3 has 13 amino acids. V lost 6 bases to trimming and J lost 3 bases, with 12 bases between them. The CDR3 nucleotides are TGTGCCAGCAGCCCCGGTCCGTACTACGAGCAGTACTTC. Its translation: CASSPGPYYEQYF.

The chain is built from TRBV7-8 and TRBJ2-6, with TRBD2 identical over 10 bases. Per the germline V gene, CDR1 is SGHVS and CDR2 is FQNEAQ. This CDR3 has 18 residues. V dropped 1 base and J dropped 0; count of bases not matched to a gene: 3. The CDR3 DNA reads TGTGCCAGCAGCTTAGAACTAGCGGGGAGCTCTGGGGCCAACGTCCTGACTTTC. Residues: CASSLELAGSSGANVLTF.

This chain links TRBV6-1 with TRBJ1-4; D not certain. The V and J ends lost 6 bases and 8 bases respectively, with 16 bases between them. This CDR3 comprises 14 residues. CDR1 is MNHNS and CDR2 is SASEGT in the germline V gene. Here the CDR3 DNA reads TGTGCCAGCAGCGGAGTGGGAGTAGGCGAAAAACTGTTTTTT. This gives the protein CASSGVGVGEKLFF.

The chain carries TRBV19 and TRBJ2-2, with 10 bases matching TRBD2. This CDR3 contains 16 residues. V dropped 5 bases and J dropped 5; count of bases not matched to a gene: 8. Per the germline V gene, CDR1 is LNHDA and CDR2 is SQIVND (reference sequence). CDR3 nucleotides: TGTGCCAGTAGTCTCGGGCTAGCGGGAGAGACCGGGGAGCTGTTTTTT. Encoded protein: CASSLGLAGETGELFF. The full variable domain, with the rest looked up from reference TRBV19 and TRBJ2-2, is DGGITQSPKYLFRKEGQNVTLSCEQNLNHDAMYWYRQDPGQGLRLIYYSQIVNDFQKGDIAEGYSVSREKKESFPLTVTSAQKNPTAFYLCASSLGLAGETGELFFGEGSRLTVL.

This chain connects TRBV27 to TRBJ1-4; 7 nucleotides match TRBD1. Germline CDR1 and CDR2: MNHEY and SMNVEV (reference sequence). V shed 2 bases and J 8 bases; nucleotides not matched to a gene: 5. The CDR3 runs 14 residues. The chain's CDR3 is CASSLRLRGEKLFF. In DNA, the CDR3 is TGTGCCAGCAGTTTACGGCTCAGGGGGGAAAAACTGTTTTTT. The variable domain in full, with the rest retrieved from reference TRBV27 and TRBJ1-4, is EAQVTQNPRYLITVTGKKLTVTCSQNMNHEYMSWYRQDPGLGLRQIYYSMNVEVTDKGDVPEGYKVSRKEKRNFPLILESPSPNQTSLYFCASSLRLRGEKLFFGSGTQLSVL.

This chain uses TRBV13 with TRBJ1-2; D gene ambiguous. Germline CDR1 PRHDT, CDR2 FYEKMQ (reference sequence). The CDR3 totals 13 residues. Deletions cut 10 bases from V and 2 bases from J, with 14 bases between. The CDR3 sequence: CATGDGVNYGYTF. The CDR3 nucleotides are TGTGCCACCGGAGACGGGGTGAACTATGGCTACACCTTC. The full variable domain, with the rest looked up from reference TRBV13 and TRBJ1-2, is AAGVIQSPRHLIKEKRETATLKCYPIPRHDTVYWYQQGPGQDPQFLISFYEKMQSDKGSIPDRFSAQQFSDYHSELNMSSLELGDSALYFCATGDGVNYGYTFGSGTRLTVV.

This clone was seen only a few times. A read error may produce the germline difference seen at one junction end. J is TRBJ2-1 and V is TRBV7-9, with D possibly being TRBD2 (6 bases). CDR1 is SEHNR and CDR2 is FQNEAQ in the germline V gene (reference sequence). CDR3 size: 14 residues. CDR3 region: CSSSHERWGRQQFF. In DNA, the CDR3 is TGTTCCAGCAGCCACGAACGATGGGGGAGGCAGCAGTTCTTC.

The genes are TRBV4-1 and TRBJ2-7; D uncertain. Trimming took 0 bases from V and 0 from J, leaving 9 bases between them. Per germline, CDR1 MGHRA and CDR2 YSYEKL. The CDR3 runs to 15 residues. This chain's CDR3 is CASSQEEQSSYEQYF. Here the CDR3 DNA reads TGCGCCAGCAGCCAAGAGGAGCAATCCTCCTACGAGCAGTACTTC.

The chain recombines TRBV7-2 with TRBJ2-7; D not certain. V gave up 5 bases and J gave up 8 bases, with 10 bases separating them. CDR3 length: 11 amino acids. Germline V gene data show CDR1 as SGHTA and CDR2 as FQGNSA. The CDR3 loop reads CASSVLFQQYF. The CDR3 DNA reads TGTGCCAGCAGCGTCCTTTTCCAGCAGTACTTC.

The chain combines TRBV5-5 with TRBJ1-1; TRBD1 might be the D (5 bases). Germline CDR1 SGHKS, CDR2 YYEKEE (reference sequence). V was pared by 0 bases and J by 7 bases, with 7 bases between. This CDR3 comprises 12 residues. The CDR3 bases are TGTGCCAGCAGCTTGGGCCAGGGTGAAGCTTTCTTT. It encodes CASSLGQGEAFF.

This clone has only one observation. This chain joins TRBV6-4 and TRBJ2-3, with 8 bases fitting TRBD2. This CDR3 is built from 15 residues. V shed 5 bases, J shed 2 bases, and the junction held 6 bases outside the gene matches. The germline V gene encodes CDR1 MRHNA and CDR2 SNTAGT. CDR3 coding DNA: TGTGCCAGCAGTAAAGCGGGAGCCACCACAGATACGCAGTATTTT. Its translation is CASSKAGATTDTQYF.